The clone carrying this T cell receptor beta chain was seen once. The assay was immunoSEQ multiplex PCR, and TCRdb's table has in-frame clones only and misses some. The sample has some 40,000 clones, roughly 79% seen once. The sample comes from a study of STAT5B mutations in CD4+ large granular lymphocyte leukemia. V was cut by 5 bases and J by 8 bases, with 15 bases left in between. This CDR3 has 13 residues. The germline CDR1 and CDR2 sequences are SEHNR and FQNEAQ (reference sequence). The clonotype was recovered from a human donor in good health. V is TRBV7-9 and J is TRBJ1-2, with D maybe TRBD1 (5 bases). The specimen was CD4+ T cells from blood buffy coats. DNA for the CDR3: TGTGCCAGCAGCCCCGGGACCAGATGGGGCTACACCTTC. Protein sequence: CASSPGTRWGYTF. Drawing the rest from reference TRBV7-9 and TRBJ1-2, the complete variable domain is DTGVSQNPRHKITKRGQNVTFRCDPISEHNRLYWYRQTLGQGPEFLTYFQNEAQLEKSRLLSDRFSAERPKGSFSTLEIQRTEQGDSAMYLCASSPGTRWGYTFGSGTRLTVV.